This TCR beta chain came from a study of radiotherapy plus CTLA-4 blockade in lung cancer. About the study: Disease control was achieved by approximately 32% of patients, and objective responses by 18%.

Profiling relied on immunoSEQ multiplex PCR, and the TCRdb table lists in-frame clones only, not all of them. Of tens of thousands of clones in the sample, around 87% were seen once. Patients with chemo-refractory metastatic non-small-cell lung cancer received focal radiation plus CTLA-4 blockade with ipilimumab. Worth noting for this clone: What it binds is unknown. Other DNA sequences in the sample encode the same CDR3.

Germline CDR1 and CDR2: SGHVS and FQNEAQ. The CDR3 runs 17 residues. V dropped 3 bases and J dropped 7; count of bases not matched to a gene: 15. Findings and caveats of the study: Blood-borne expansion of tumor-derived TCR clones followed radiotherapy plus ipilimumab.

This TCR derives from a human donor with non-small cell lung cancer who had a partial response to radiotherapy plus ipilimumab. Specimen: peripheral blood, collected from a patient treated with radiotherapy plus ipilimumab. This rearrangement joins TRBV7-8 to TRBJ1-3, with 7 bases fitting TRBD1. The DNA for the CDR3 is TGTGCCAGCAGCTTCATCCGGGGGGGACAGATTCTTAACACCATATATTTT. Protein sequence: CASSFIRGGQILNTIYF.